This T cell receptor (beta chain) derives from a study of blood T cell repertoires in COVID-19. About the research overall: Whether acute or convalescent, the COVID-19 samples came from the United States, Italy and Spain. PBMCs, B-cell-depleted T cells, or T cells were the source of the cDNA or gDNA that made up the material.

The protocol was immunoSEQ multiplex PCR, while the TCRdb copy is restricted to in-frame clones and leaves out a portion. The profile shows approximately 290,000 clones, about 86% of them singletons. Per germline, CDR1 SGHDT and CDR2 YYEEEE. Unmatched junction bases numbered 9, after V lost 2 bases and J lost 6 bases. The CDR3 loop spans 16 amino acids. The rearrangement uses TRBV5-6 and TRBJ2-1; 9 bases match TRBD2. The clonotype originates from a person aged 65 to 85 with COVID-19, enrolled during active disease. Material for sequencing was peripheral blood. CDR3 region: CASSFLPAGGGNEQFF. The CDR3, as DNA: TGTGCCAGCAGCTTTCTTCCAGCGGGGGGCGGCAATGAGCAGTTCTTC.